This T cell receptor beta chain comes out of a study of T cells after yellow fever vaccination. A word on this clonotype: Germline is not matched at one junction end, which may reflect a read error.

The CDR3 is 14 residues long. A single record per CDR3 protein comes from TCRdb applying MiXCR to the 5' RACE reads. The table lists about 630,000 distinct CDR3 sequences, 12% of them singletons. This sample comprised PBMCs, obtained on the day of the yellow fever booster vaccination. The rearrangement links TRBV12-3 or TRBV12-4 to TRBJ2-4; D might be TRBD1 (6 bases). The receptor was derived from a man aged 25-40 years who received the YFV17D yellow fever vaccine. CDR3: CSSSFAGDGNIQYF. As DNA, the CDR3 is TGTTCCAGCAGTTTCGCAGGGGACGGAAACATTCAGTACTTC.